This T cell receptor beta chain was recovered during a study of blood T cell repertoires in COVID-19. As for the study in general: Nucleic acid was either cDNA or gDNA, and it came from T cells, B-cell-depleted T cells, or PBMCs.

CDR1 LGHDT and CDR2 YNNKEL come from the germline V gene (reference sequence). CDR3 length: 14 residues. Trimming stripped 4 bases from V and 4 bases from J, with 8 bases between. Original processing notes: Cell counts per sample came from amplifying reference gene primers. Clones were sequenced by immunoSEQ multiplex PCR, and TCRdb holds only the in-frame ones, with some missing. That table gives V, J and clone size, and the DNA gave D and trimming. The data contain over 100,000 clones, about nine tenths of them singletons. This TCR was sampled from a woman in her sixties or seventies with COVID-19, enrolled during active disease. The sample taken for sequencing was peripheral blood. The chain recombines TRBV3-1 (or the pseudogene TRBV3-2) with TRBJ1-6; D remains ambiguous. The CDR3 DNA follows: TGTGCCAGCAGCCGTAGGCGGTATAATTCACCCCTCCACTTT. It yields the protein CASSRRRYNSPLHF.